The 20 T cell receptor beta chains below all came from one sample that was sequenced in a study of PD-L1 blockade in urothelial cancer (dated by TCRdb to about 2017). In light of the paper, this sample's time point label describes: pretreatment peripheral blood. The library was made by the immunoSEQ multiplex PCR assay. TCRdb stores this immuneACCESS table with in-frame sequences only. Part of the clones is absent; in the studies checked, under half of the shortfall reflects unresolved V genes, and no reason is known for the rest. The sample table shows fewer than 95,000 clones, and 84% are seen once. The ten largest clones capture over 2% of the sample. The sample here was PBMCs, taken around atezolizumab (anti-PD-L1) treatment. Receptor source: a man aged 55 to 69 with urothelial cancer.

V is TRBV30 and J is TRBJ2-3; the match to TRBD2 covers 10 bases. V shed 0 bases, J shed 2 bases, and the junction held 14 bases outside the gene matches. CDR3 length equals 19 residues. The germline V gene has CDR1 GTSNPN and CDR2 SVGIG (reference sequence). The CDR3 loop reads CAWSVLRLAGARFTDTQYF. CDR3 bases: TGTGCCTGGAGTGTACTCCGGCTAGCGGGGGCCCGATTCACAGATACGCAGTATTTT. The full variable domain, with the rest looked up from reference TRBV30 and TRBJ2-3, is SQTIHQWPATLVQPVGSPLSLECTVEGTSNPNLYWYRQAAGRGLQLLFYSVGIGQISSEVPQNLSASRPQDRQFILSSKKLLLSDSGFYLCAWSVLRLAGARFTDTQYFGPGTRLTVL.

The gene calls are TRBV20-1 and TRBJ1-2; a possible D gene is TRBD1 (6 bases). The CDR3 length is 10 residues. Germline V gene sequence: CDR1 DFQATT, CDR2 SNEGSKA (reference sequence). V lost 6 bases and J 8 bases, leaving 10 bases between the germline ends. The CDR3 region has the DNA TGCAGTGCCTACAGGGAAGGCTACACCTTC. Translating gives CSAYREGYTF.

The rearrangement uses TRBV5-6 and TRBJ2-5; 8 positions agree with TRBD2. CDR3 length: 14 residues. Germline trimming cut 1 base from V and 3 bases from J; bases unmatched to any gene: 2. Germline CDR1 and CDR2: SGHDT and YYEEEE. CDR3 amino acids: CASSLTSGKETQYF. The CDR3 nucleotides are TGTGCCAGCAGCTTGACTAGCGGAAAAGAGACCCAGTACTTC.

The J gene is TRBJ1-3, the V gene TRBV15, with a possible D match to TRBD1 (5 bases). This CDR3 region has 18 residues. V was trimmed by 0 bases and J by 0 bases, leaving 15 bases between them. Germline assignment: CDR1 LNHNV and CDR2 YYDKDF (reference sequence). The CDR3 DNA reads TGTGCCACCAGCAGAGATTTCGGGACTCTCGGCTCTGGAAACACCATATATTTT. Translated, it gives CATSRDFGTLGSGNTIYF.

A remark on this clone: Given the absence of the conserved phenylalanine or tryptophan at the CDR3 end, a read error is likely. The V and J genes are TRBV6-5 and TRBJ1-2, with D maybe TRBD1 (5 bases). Germline V CDR1 and CDR2: MNHEY, SVGAGI. The length of the CDR3 is 15 residues. V lost 0 bases to trimming and J lost 1 base, with 9 bases between them. CDR3 in DNA: TGTGCCAGCAGTTACTCCGACGGGGGTAACTATGGCTACACCTCC. This codes for CASSYSDGGNYGYTS.

The chain couples TRBV7-3 to TRBJ2-3, with a tentative D call TRBD2 (6 bases). This CDR3 has 13 amino acids. V was shortened by 1 base and J by 4 bases, with 6 bases between the two germline ends. CDR1 SGHTA and CDR2 FQGTGA come from the germline V gene. The CDR3 loop is CASSLIAADTQYF. As DNA, the CDR3 is TGTGCCAGCAGCTTAATAGCGGCAGATACGCAGTATTTT. The full variable domain, rest sourced from reference TRBV7-3 and TRBJ2-3, is GAGVSQTPSNKVTEKGKYVELRCDPISGHTALYWYRQSLGQGPEFLIYFQGTGAADDSGLPNDRFFAVRPEGSVSTLKIQRTERGDSAVYLCASSLIAADTQYFGPGTRLTVL.

The genes are TRBV5-1 and TRBJ2-5, with D possibly matching TRBD1 (6 bases). CDR1 is SGHRS and CDR2 is YFSETQ in the germline V gene. The CDR3 consists of 15 residues. V was shortened by 0 bases and J by 4 bases, with 13 bases between the two germline ends. The DNA of the CDR3 is TGCGCCAGCAGCTTGGCACAGGGTGTTCGAGAGACCCAGTACTTC. As protein: CASSLAQGVRETQYF.

The gene calls are TRBV7-9 and TRBJ1-4; D gene ambiguous. This CDR3 is built from 16 residues. Trimming stripped 5 bases from V and 5 bases from J, with 18 bases between. Germline loops: CDR1 SEHNR, CDR2 FQNEAQ (reference sequence). Here the CDR3 reads CASSQKPPGTNEKLFF. The CDR3 coding sequence is TGTGCCAGCAGCCAGAAGCCACCGGGAACAAATGAAAAACTGTTTTTT.

J is TRBJ2-5 and V is TRBV9; D perhaps matches TRBD2 (5 bases). Germline CDR1 reads SGDLS; CDR2 reads YYNGEE. The V end lost 4 bases, the J end lost 5 bases, and 6 bases lay between the germline ends. This CDR3 comprises 11 residues. The CDR3 DNA is TGTGCCAGCAGCCGGGGTGAGACCCAGTACTTC. Translation gives CASSRGETQYF. Combining the CDR3 with reference TRBV9 and TRBJ2-5 gives the whole variable domain DSGVTQTPKHLITATGQRVTLRCSPRSGDLSVYWYQQSLDQGLQFLIQYYNGEERAKGNILERFSAQQFPDLHSELNLSSLELGDSALYFCASSRGETQYFGPGTRLLVL.

V gene TRBV7-9 combines with J gene TRBJ2-5; TRBD2 is a possible D gene (6 bases). Germline CDR1 is SEHNR and CDR2 is FQNEAQ (reference sequence). The CDR3 loop spans 15 amino acids. The V and J ends lost 2 bases and 1 base respectively, with 11 bases between them. The CDR3 spells CASSLIWTIQETQYF. DNA for the CDR3: TGTGCCAGCAGCTTAATCTGGACTATCCAAGAGACCCAGTACTTC.

V usage is TRBV28 and J usage is TRBJ2-5; no clear D gene. Germline CDR1 is MDHEN and CDR2 is SYDVKM. This CDR3 has 12 amino acids. Trimming removed 3 bases at V and 1 base at J, with 3 bases between. The CDR3: CASSFLQETQYF. The CDR3 DNA reads TGTGCCAGCAGTTTTCTCCAAGAGACCCAGTACTTC.

V is TRBV7-8 and J is TRBJ1-6; 7 bases agree with TRBD1. Unmatched junction bases numbered 9, after V lost 3 bases and J lost 7 bases. This CDR3 spans 16 amino acids. Per the germline V gene, CDR1 is SGHVS and CDR2 is FQNEAQ. The CDR3 reads CASSLTPGQKNSPLHF. CDR3 bases: TGTGCCAGCAGCTTGACACCGGGACAGAAAAATTCACCCCTCCACTTT. The full variable domain, with the rest looked up from reference TRBV7-8 and TRBJ1-6, is GAGVSQSPRYKVAKRGQDVALRCDPISGHVSLFWYQQALGQGPEFLTYFQNEAQLDKSGLPSDRFFAERPEGSVSTLKIQRTQQEDSAVYLCASSLTPGQKNSPLHFGNGTRLTVT.

V usage is TRBV28 and J usage is TRBJ2-7; the match to TRBD2 covers 7 bases. This CDR3 is built from 14 residues. Germline V lookup: CDR1 MDHEN, CDR2 SYDVKM. Losses at the gene ends were 5 bases for V and 3 bases for J; bases not matched to a gene: 7. The CDR3 sequence: CASSGGGVGYEQYF. The CDR3 DNA reads as TGTGCCAGCAGTGGGGGGGGTGTAGGCTACGAGCAGTACTTC. The full variable domain, with the rest looked up from reference TRBV28 and TRBJ2-7, is DVKVTQSSRYLVKRTGEKVFLECVQDMDHENMFWYRQDPGLGLRLIYFSYDVKMKEKGDIPEGYSVSREKKERFSLILESASTNQTSMYLCASSGGGVGYEQYFGPGTRLTVT.

The rearrangement links TRBV4-3 to TRBJ2-2; 9 nucleotides match TRBD1. The CDR3 is 16 amino acids. Trimming cost V 4 bases and J 4 bases; bases outside gene matches: 7. Looked up from germline, CDR1 is LGHNA and CDR2 is YSLEER. DNA for the CDR3: TGCGCCAGCAGCCCCCAACAGGGGGCCGGCACCGGGGAGCTGTTTTTT. This codes for CASSPQQGAGTGELFF.

The CDR3 here is CASKERADTQYF. The CDR3 DNA reads TGTGCCAGCAAAGAGCGCGCAGATACGCAGTATTTT. The V and J genes are TRBV28 and TRBJ2-3, with D unclear. Germline V lookup: CDR1 MDHEN, CDR2 SYDVKM. V lost 7 bases and J 4 bases, leaving 9 bases between the germline ends. CDR3 length equals 12 residues.

The genes are TRBV19 and TRBJ2-3, with 8 bases fitting TRBD2. CDR3 length: 15 residues. J lost 3 bases, V lost 6 bases, and 8 bases had no gene match. CDR1 is LNHDA, CDR2 SQIVND, per germline (reference sequence). The chain's CDR3 is CASSSTGGTTDTQYF. CDR3 sequence (DNA): TGTGCCAGTAGCTCGACGGGGGGGACGACAGATACGCAGTATTTT. Variable domain in full (rest from reference TRBV19 and TRBJ2-3): DGGITQSPKYLFRKEGQNVTLSCEQNLNHDAMYWYRQDPGQGLRLIYYSQIVNDFQKGDIAEGYSVSREKKESFPLTVTSAQKNPTAFYLCASSSTGGTTDTQYFGPGTRLTVL.

The chain combines TRBV5-4 with TRBJ2-3; 8 bases match TRBD2. Germline V CDR1 and CDR2: SGHNT, YYREEE (reference sequence). The CDR3 contains 15 residues. V shed 5 bases and J 2 bases; nucleotides not matched to a gene: 7. The CDR3 spells CASSFRGGVTDTQYF. The DNA of the CDR3 is TGTGCCAGCAGTTTCCGGGGGGGCGTCACAGATACGCAGTATTTT.

The chain links TRBV18 to TRBJ2-2, with 8 positions matching TRBD2. This CDR3 is built from 17 residues. Germline-derived CDR1 and CDR2 are KGHSH and LQKENI. After removal of 1 base from V and 7 bases from J, the junction contained 11 bases not matched to a gene. CDR3 region: CASSPRQVGGRIGELFF. The CDR3 nucleotides read TGTGCCAGCTCACCACGACAGGTTGGCGGGAGGATCGGGGAGCTGTTTTTT.

The chain couples TRBV18 to TRBJ2-2; 9 nucleotides align to TRBD2. Unmatched junction bases numbered 8, after V lost 4 bases and J lost 5 bases. CDR1 and CDR2 from the germline V gene are KGHSH and LQKENI. The CDR3 runs to 16 residues. CDR3 sequence: CASSHGLASRTGELFF. CDR3 DNA: TGTGCCAGCTCACACGGACTAGCGAGTAGAACCGGGGAGCTGTTTTTT.

The chain couples TRBV6-5 to TRBJ1-1; perhaps TRBD1 as D (5 bases). V shed 2 bases and J shed 4 bases, with 14 bases lying between them. CDR3 length: 15 residues. Looked up from germline, CDR1 is MNHEY and CDR2 is SVGAGI. The CDR3, as DNA: TGTGCCAGCAGTTACAAGGGGATAGTTGCCACTGAAGCTTTCTTT. This translates into CASSYKGIVATEAFF.